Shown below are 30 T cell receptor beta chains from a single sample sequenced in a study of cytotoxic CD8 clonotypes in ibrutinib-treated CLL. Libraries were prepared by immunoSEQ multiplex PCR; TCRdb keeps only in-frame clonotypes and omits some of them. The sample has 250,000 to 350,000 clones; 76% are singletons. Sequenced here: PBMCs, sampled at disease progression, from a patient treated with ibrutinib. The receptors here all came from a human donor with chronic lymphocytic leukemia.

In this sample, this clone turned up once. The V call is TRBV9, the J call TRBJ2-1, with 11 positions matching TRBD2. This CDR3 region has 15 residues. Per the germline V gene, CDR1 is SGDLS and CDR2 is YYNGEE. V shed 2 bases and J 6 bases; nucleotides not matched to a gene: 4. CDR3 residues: CASSVGLAGLNEQFF. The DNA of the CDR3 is TGTGCCAGCAGCGTCGGACTAGCGGGTCTCAATGAGCAGTTCTTC.

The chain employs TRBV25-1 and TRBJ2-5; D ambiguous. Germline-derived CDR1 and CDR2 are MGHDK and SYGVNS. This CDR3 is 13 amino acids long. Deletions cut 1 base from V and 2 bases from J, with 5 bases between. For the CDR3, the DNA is TGTGCCAGCAGTGAATTTGGGCAAGAGACCCAGTACTTC. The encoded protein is CASSEFGQETQYF.

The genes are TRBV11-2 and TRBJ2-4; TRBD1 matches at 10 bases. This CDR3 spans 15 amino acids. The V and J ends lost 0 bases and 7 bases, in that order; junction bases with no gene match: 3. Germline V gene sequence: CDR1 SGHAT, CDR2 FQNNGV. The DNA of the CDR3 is TGTGCCAGCAGCTTAGATTGGGGACAGGGGAACATTCAGTACTTC. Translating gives CASSLDWGQGNIQYF. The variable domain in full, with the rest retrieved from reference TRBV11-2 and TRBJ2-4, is EAGVAQSPRYKIIEKRQSVAFWCNPISGHATLYWYQQILGQGPKLLIQFQNNGVVDDSQLPKDRFSAERLKGVDSTLKIQPAKLEDSAVYLCASSLDWGQGNIQYFGAGTRLSVL.

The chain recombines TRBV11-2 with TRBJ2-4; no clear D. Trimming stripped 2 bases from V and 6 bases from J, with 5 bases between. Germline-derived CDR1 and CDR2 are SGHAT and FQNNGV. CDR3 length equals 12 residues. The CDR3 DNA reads TGTGCCAGCAGCTTAAGGCGAAACATTCAGTACTTC. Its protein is CASSLRRNIQYF.

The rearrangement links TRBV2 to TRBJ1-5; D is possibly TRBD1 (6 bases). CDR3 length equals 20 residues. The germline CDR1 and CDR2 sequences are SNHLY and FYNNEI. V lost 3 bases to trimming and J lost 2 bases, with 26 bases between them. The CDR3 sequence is CASSDWIITGPFPGNQPQHF. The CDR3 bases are TGTGCCAGCAGTGACTGGATTATTACAGGGCCCTTTCCGGGCAATCAGCCCCAGCATTTT.

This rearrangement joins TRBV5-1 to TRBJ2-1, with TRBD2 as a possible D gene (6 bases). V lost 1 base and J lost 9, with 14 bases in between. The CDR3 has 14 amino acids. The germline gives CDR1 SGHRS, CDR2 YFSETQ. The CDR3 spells CASSLTLASGEQFF. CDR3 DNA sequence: TGCGCCAGCAGCTTGACGCTAGCGTCTGGTGAGCAGTTCTTC.

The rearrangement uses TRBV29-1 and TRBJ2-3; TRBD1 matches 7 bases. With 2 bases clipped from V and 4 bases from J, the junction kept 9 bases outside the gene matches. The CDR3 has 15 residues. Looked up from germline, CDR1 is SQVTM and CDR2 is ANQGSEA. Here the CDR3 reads CSVESTGMGADTQYF. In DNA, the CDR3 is TGCAGCGTTGAATCGACAGGGATGGGCGCAGATACGCAGTATTTT.

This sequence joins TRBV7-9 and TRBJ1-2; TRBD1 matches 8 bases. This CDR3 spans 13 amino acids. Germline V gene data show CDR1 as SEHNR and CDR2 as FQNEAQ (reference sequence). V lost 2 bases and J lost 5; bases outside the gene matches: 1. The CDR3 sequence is CASSLRTGYGYTF. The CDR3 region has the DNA TGTGCCAGCAGCTTACGGACAGGGTATGGCTACACCTTC. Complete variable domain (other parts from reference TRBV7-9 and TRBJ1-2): DTGVSQNPRHKITKRGQNVTFRCDPISEHNRLYWYRQTLGQGPEFLTYFQNEAQLEKSRLLSDRFSAERPKGSFSTLEIQRTEQGDSAMYLCASSLRTGYGYTFGSGTRLTVV.

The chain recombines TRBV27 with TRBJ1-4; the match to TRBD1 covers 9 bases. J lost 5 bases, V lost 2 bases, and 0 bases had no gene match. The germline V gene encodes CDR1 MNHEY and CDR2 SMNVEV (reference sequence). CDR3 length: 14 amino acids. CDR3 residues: CASSLDRGNEKLFF. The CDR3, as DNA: TGTGCCAGCAGTTTAGACAGGGGGAATGAAAAACTGTTTTTT.

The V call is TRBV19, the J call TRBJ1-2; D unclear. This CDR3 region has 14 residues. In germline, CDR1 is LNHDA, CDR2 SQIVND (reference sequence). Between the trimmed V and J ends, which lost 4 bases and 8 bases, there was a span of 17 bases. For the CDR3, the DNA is TGTGCCAGTAGTAAGGAACCTAGTGGGAGAGGCTACACCTTC. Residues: CASSKEPSGRGYTF.

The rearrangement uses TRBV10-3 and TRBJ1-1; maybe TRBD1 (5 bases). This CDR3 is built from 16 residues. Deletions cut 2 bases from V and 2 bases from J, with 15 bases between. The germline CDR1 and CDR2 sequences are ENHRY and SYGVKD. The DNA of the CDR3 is TGTGCCATCAGTGAGCGCTCCGGGACGGGTAACACTGAAGCTTTCTTT. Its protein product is CAISERSGTGNTEAFF.

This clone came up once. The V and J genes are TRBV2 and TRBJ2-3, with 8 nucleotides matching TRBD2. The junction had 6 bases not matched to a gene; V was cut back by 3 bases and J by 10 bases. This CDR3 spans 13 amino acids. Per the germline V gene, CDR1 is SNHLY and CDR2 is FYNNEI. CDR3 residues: CASSEGGGLSQYF. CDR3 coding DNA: TGTGCCAGCAGTGAGGGCGGGGGGCTCTCGCAGTATTTT.

CDR3: CASSLDLSGGLEAFF. The CDR3 DNA sequence: TGCGCCAGCAGCTTGGACCTGTCGGGGGGCCTTGAAGCTTTCTTT. V is TRBV5-1 and J is TRBJ1-1; TRBD1 might be the D (6 bases). V was cut by 0 bases and J by 7 bases, with 16 bases left in between. Germline assignment: CDR1 SGHRS and CDR2 YFSETQ. CDR3 length equals 15 residues.

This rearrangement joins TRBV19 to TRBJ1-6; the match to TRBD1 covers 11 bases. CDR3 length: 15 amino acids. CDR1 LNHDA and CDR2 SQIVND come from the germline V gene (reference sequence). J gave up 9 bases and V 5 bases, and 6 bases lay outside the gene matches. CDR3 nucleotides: TGTGCCAGTAGTCAAAGGACAGGGGGCCTTTCACCCCTCCACTTT. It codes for CASSQRTGGLSPLHF.

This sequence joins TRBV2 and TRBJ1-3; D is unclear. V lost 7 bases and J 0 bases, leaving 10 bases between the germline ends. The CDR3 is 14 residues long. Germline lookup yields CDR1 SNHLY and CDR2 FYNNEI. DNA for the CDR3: TGTGCCAGCAACGGGTGGATCTCTGGAAACACCATATATTTT. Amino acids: CASNGWISGNTIYF.

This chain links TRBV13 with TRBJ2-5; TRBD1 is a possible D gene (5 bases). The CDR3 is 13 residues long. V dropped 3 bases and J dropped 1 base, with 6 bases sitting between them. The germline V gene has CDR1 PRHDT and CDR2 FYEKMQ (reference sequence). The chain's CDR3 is CASSFRGQETQYF. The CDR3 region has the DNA TGTGCCAGCAGCTTTAGGGGCCAAGAGACCCAGTACTTC.

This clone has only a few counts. The CDR3 spells CASSLVTTGELFF. In DNA, the CDR3 is TGCGCCAGCAGCTTGGTAACCACCGGGGAGCTGTTTTTT. This chain connects TRBV5-1 to TRBJ2-2; D gene uncertain. CDR3 size: 13 residues. Germline CDR1 is SGHRS and CDR2 is YFSETQ. Trimming removed 0 bases from V and 4 bases from J, with 4 bases in between.

The CDR3, as DNA: TGTGCCAGCAGTGAAGAATGGCTGCTGGGAGGGCCGAGCTCTGGAAACACCATATATTTT. Translating gives CASSEEWLLGGPSSGNTIYF. The rearrangement links TRBV2 to TRBJ1-3; D is undetermined. Trimming cost V 1 base and J 0 bases, with 22 bases left between them. This CDR3 has 20 amino acids. Per the germline V gene, CDR1 is SNHLY and CDR2 is FYNNEI.

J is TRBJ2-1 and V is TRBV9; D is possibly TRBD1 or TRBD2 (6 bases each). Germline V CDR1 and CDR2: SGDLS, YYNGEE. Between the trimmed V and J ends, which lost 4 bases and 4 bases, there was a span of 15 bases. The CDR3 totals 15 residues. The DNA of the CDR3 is TGTGCCAGCAGCTCCCGAGGGGGGACTTACAATGAGCAGTTCTTC. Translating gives CASSSRGGTYNEQFF.

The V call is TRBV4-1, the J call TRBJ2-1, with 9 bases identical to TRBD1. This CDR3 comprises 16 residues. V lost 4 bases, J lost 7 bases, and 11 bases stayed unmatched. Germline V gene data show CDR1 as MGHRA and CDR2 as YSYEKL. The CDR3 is CASSLFFPGQGNEQFF. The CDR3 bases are TGCGCCAGCAGCCTGTTTTTTCCGGGACAGGGAAATGAGCAGTTCTTC.

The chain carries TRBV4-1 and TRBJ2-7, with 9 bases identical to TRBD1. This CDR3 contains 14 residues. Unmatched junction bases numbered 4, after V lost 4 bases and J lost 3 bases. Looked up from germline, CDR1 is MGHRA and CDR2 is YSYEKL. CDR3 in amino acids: CASSPGTGNYEQYF. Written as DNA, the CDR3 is TGCGCCAGCAGCCCCGGGACAGGGAACTACGAGCAGTACTTC.

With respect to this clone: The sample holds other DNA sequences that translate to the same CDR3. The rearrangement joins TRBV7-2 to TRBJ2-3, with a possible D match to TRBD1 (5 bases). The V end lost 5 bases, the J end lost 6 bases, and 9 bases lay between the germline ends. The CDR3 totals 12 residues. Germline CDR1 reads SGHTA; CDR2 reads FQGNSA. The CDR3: CASSLGVDTQYF. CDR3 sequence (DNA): TGTGCCAGCAGCCTAGGGGTGGATACGCAGTATTTT.

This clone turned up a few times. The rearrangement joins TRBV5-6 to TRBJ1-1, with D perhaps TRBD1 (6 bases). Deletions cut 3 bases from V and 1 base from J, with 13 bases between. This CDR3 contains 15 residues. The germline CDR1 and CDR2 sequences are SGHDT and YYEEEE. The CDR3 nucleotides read TGTGCCAGCAGCTCGCGACAGGAGGGGAACACTGAAGCTTTCTTT. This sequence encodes CASSSRQEGNTEAFF. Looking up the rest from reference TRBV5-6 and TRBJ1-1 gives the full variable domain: DAGVTQSPTHLIKTRGQQVTLRCSPKSGHDTVSWYQQALGQGPQFIFQYYEEEERQRGNFPDRFSGHQFPNYSSELNVNALLLGDSALYLCASSSRQEGNTEAFFGQGTRLTVV.

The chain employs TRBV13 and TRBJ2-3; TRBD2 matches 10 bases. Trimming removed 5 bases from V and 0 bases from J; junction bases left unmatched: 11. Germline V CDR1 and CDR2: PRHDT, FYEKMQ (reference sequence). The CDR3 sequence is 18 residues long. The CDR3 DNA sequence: TGTGCCAGCAGCCGACGGTTAGCGGGGGGCACTAGCACAGATACGCAGTATTTT. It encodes CASSRRLAGGTSTDTQYF.

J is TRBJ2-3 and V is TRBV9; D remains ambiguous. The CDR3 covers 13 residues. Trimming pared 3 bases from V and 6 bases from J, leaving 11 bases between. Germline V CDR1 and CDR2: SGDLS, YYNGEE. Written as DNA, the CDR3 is TGTGCCAGCAGCGCCGATGACGGGGATACGCAGTATTTT. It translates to CASSADDGDTQYF.

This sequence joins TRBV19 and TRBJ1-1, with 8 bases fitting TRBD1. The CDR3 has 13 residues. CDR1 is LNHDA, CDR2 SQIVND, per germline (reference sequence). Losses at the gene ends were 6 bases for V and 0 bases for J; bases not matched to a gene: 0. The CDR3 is CASRDRVNTEAFF. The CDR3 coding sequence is TGTGCCAGTAGGGACAGGGTGAACACTGAAGCTTTCTTT.

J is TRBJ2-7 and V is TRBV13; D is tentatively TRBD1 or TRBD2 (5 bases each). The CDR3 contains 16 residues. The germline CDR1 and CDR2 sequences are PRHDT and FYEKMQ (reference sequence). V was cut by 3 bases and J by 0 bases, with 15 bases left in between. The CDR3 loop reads CASSFRPGPRSYEQYF. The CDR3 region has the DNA TGTGCCAGCAGCTTCCGTCCGGGACCGCGCTCCTACGAGCAGTACTTC. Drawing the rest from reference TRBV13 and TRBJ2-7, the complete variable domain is AAGVIQSPRHLIKEKRETATLKCYPIPRHDTVYWYQQGPGQDPQFLISFYEKMQSDKGSIPDRFSAQQFSDYHSELNMSSLELGDSALYFCASSFRPGPRSYEQYFGPGTRLTVT.

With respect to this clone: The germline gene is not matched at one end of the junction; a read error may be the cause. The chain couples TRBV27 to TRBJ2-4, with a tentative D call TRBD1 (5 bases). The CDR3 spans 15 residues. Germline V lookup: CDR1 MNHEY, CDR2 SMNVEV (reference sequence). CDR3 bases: TGTGCCAGCAGTGTAGTTGCAGGGTACAAAATCATTCAGTACTTC. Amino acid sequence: CASSVVAGYKIIQYF.

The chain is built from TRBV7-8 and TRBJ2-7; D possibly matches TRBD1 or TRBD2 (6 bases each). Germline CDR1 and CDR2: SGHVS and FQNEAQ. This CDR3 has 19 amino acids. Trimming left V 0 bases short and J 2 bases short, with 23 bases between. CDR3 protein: CASSLAEGVWSGRTYEQYF. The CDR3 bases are TGTGCCAGCAGCTTAGCCGAGGGGGTTTGGAGCGGGCGTACCTACGAGCAGTACTTC.

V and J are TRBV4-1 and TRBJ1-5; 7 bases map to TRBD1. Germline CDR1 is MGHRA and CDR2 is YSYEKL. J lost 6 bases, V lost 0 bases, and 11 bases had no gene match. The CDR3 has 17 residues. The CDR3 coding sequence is TGCGCCAGCAGCCAAGATGGAAGGGGGCCCCTTTTTCAGCCCCAGCATTTT. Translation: CASSQDGRGPLFQPQHF.